This T cell receptor beta chain was captured by sequencing in a study of blood T cell repertoires in COVID-19 (dated by TCRdb to the early 2020s). Notes on the research overall: Samples from collaborators originated in the United States, Italy and Spain and spanned both the acute and convalescent phases of COVID-19. Deeply sampled blood TCRbeta repertoires from subjects exposed to, actively infected with, or recovered from COVID-19 were included in the dataset. The repertoires were made available in a free public database intended to serve as a resource for research on the immune response to SARS-CoV-2. Samples came from the ongoing ImmuneRACE study (first 160 participants) plus 1,254 subjects from 6 global collaborators. Where available, HLA class I and class II types were obtained from metadata supplied by the sample provider rather than from assay-based typing. Sample metadata almost always included a de-identified subject ID, COVID-19 status, age in years and sex. The material from the prospective study consisted of cDNA or gDNA derived from T cells, B-cell-depleted T cells, or PBMCs.

Details on this clone: Its antigen is still unknown. The input lacks base qualities; no much larger clone sits a single base away.

At one collaborating source in Seattle, patients were enrolled during active infection and were followed longitudinally through the course of disease. Collaborating institutions collected whole blood in K2EDTA tubes following their own protocols. For TCRbeta analysis, collaborators shipped samples in one of three forms: frozen whole blood, isolated PBMCs, or DNA extracted from either of those sample types. TCRbeta CDR3 regions were amplified from genomic DNA by means of the immunoSEQ Assay, a bias-controlled multiplex PCR. Per the original workflow: Within the assay, amplification of reference gene primers was used to estimate how many nucleated cells each sample contained. To quantify the absolute abundance of each unique TCRbeta CDR3 rearrangement, sequence reads were collapsed and filtered. For each sample, productive Simpson clonality was calculated as the square root of Simpson's diversity index across productive rearrangements. TCRdb limited this immuneACCESS table to in-frame rearrangements with V and J called. A share of clones is missing; checked studies link under half to unresolved V genes, and the rest is unexplained. Clone size and the V and J calls come from that table; the DNA yielded D and trimming. Across this sample there are 85,000 to 100,000 clones, with 88% seen only once. Around 2% of the sample goes to the ten largest clones.

General study outcomes and caveats: The amount of clinical and demographic metadata varied by source and participant and was provided uncurated.

The V and J ends are trimmed by 6 bases and 2 bases, leaving 14 bases between them. From the cysteine up to the phenylalanine, the CDR3 has a length of 15 residues. CDR3 DNA only is kept here, 45 bases in frame from base 1. CDR1 MNHEY and CDR2 SVGAGI are derived from the germline V gene. Material for sequencing was peripheral blood. The chain links TRBV6-5 with TRBJ1-3, and TRBD1 may be the D gene, going by 6 matching bases. The TCR sequence derives from a man aged 45-65 years with COVID-19, enrolled during active disease. This receptor has the CDR3 CASRPTGITGNTIYF. The sequenced DNA: TGTGCCAGCAGACCTACAGGGATCACTGGAAACACCATATATTTT.